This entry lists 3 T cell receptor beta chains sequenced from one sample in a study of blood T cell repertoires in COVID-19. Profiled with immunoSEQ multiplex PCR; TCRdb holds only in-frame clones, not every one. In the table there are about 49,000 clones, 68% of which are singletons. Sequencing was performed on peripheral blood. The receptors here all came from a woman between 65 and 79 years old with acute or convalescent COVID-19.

The CDR3 reads CASSLSSEAFF. As DNA, the CDR3 is TGCGCCAGCAGCTTATCCAGTGAAGCTTTCTTT. V gene TRBV5-1 combines with J gene TRBJ1-1; no definite D call. The CDR3 extends over 11 amino acids. Germline V lookup: CDR1 SGHRS, CDR2 YFSETQ. V dropped 2 bases and J dropped 7 bases, with 6 bases sitting between them.

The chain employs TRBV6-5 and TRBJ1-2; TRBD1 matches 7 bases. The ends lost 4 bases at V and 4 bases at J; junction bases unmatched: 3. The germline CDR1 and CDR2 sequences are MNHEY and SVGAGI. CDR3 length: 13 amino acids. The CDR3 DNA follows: TGTGCCAGCAGTTCACCAGGGGGCTATGGCTACACCTTC. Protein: CASSSPGGYGYTF.

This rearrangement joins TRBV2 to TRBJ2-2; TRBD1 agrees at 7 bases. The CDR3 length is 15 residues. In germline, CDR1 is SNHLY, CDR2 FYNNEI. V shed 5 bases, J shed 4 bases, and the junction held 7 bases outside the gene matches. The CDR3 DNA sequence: TGTGCCAGCAGTTACGACAGGGCCGGCACCGGGGAGCTGTTTTTT. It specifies CASSYDRAGTGELFF.